This TCR beta chain was sequenced during a study of blood T cells in healthy people across ages. Study-wide findings and caveats: A strong correlation was found between TCR beta diversity and the percentage of naive T cells.

The authors ran a second PCR of roughly 6 to 12 cycles using a sample-barcoded 5' primer and a J-beta primer mix. A template-switch adaptor that had 12 random nucleotides put a tag on each cDNA molecule. MiXCR, applied by TCRdb to the 5' RACE reads, yields one record per CDR3 protein. The table includes 1 million or so distinct CDR3 sequences, approximately 26% detected once. The V end lost 6 bases, the J end lost 5 bases, and 10 bases lay between the germline ends. The CDR3 consists of 13 residues. The germline CDR1 and CDR2 sequences are MNHNY and SVGAGI (reference sequence). This clonotype was detected a few times. Its cognate antigen is unknown. Samples each had at least 6 micrograms of total RNA extracted. This same sample was also taken into another study, of T cells of mothers and their children. That source adds: About 6 children, together with their three healthy Caucasian mothers, made up the donors.

The source of this sequence is a girl aged 2 to 10 in good health. Sequencing was done on a sample of blood. V usage is TRBV6-6 and J usage is TRBJ1-4; D remains ambiguous. The CDR3 loop is CASSSLGNEKLFF. CDR3 nucleotides: TGTGCCAGCAGCTCCCTCGGGAATGAAAAACTGTTTTTT.